This T cell receptor (beta chain) is drawn from a study of OX40 agonist ivuxolimab in advanced cancers. Overall study: Across the patients, intravenous ivuxolimab was delivered every 2 weeks at 0.01 to 10 mg/kg.

Repertoires were generated with immunoSEQ multiplex PCR, while TCRdb's copy carries only in-frame clones and drops some. The sample consists of about 20,000 clones, 75% to 90% of them appearing once. Study outcomes and limitations: Normalized T-cell clonal expansion was also low in some nonresponders.

This CDR3 has 14 residues. Trimming removed 6 bases from V and 4 bases from J, with 15 bases in between. CDR1 is MNHEY, CDR2 SVGAGI, per germline. As to this clone: Antigen specificity is unknown.

The chain has TRBV6-5 and TRBJ2-5; D uncertain. The TCR originated in an adult with an advanced solid tumor such as melanoma, head and neck, liver or kidney cancer. The sequences come from CD4+ or CD8+ T cells sorted from blood, collected in a trial of the OX40 agonist ivuxolimab. CDR3 protein: CASSPLLVGETQYF. Here the CDR3 DNA reads TGTGCCAGCAGCCCCCTCCTGGTGGGAGAGACCCAGTACTTC.